Below, 29 T cell receptor beta chains from the same sample are listed, as sequenced in a study of T cell repertoires in cytomegalovirus infection. TCRdb re-called the reads through MiXCR, storing one row per CDR3 protein. The sample has roughly 630,000 distinct CDR3 sequences; about 24% are singletons. Sample: CD8+ T cells from PBMCs. The receptors derive from a human donor in good health (CMV status not recorded). Some clones in this sample may be carry-over from other donors' samples.

As regards this clonotype: The junction and the germline gene differ at one end; a read error may be behind it. V and J are TRBV6-5 and TRBJ1-1; 7 bases are shared with TRBD1. The CDR3 has 17 residues. Germline CDR1 MNHEY, CDR2 SVGAGI. The CDR3 loop is CVSTSPRQGVLNTEAFF. CDR3 DNA: TGTGTCAGCACCTCCCCCAGGCAGGGGGTCTTGAACACTGAAGCTTTCTTT.

The chain is built from TRBV20-1 and TRBJ1-5; the D is unclear. Deletions cut 6 bases from V and 2 bases from J, with 17 bases between. The CDR3 runs 15 residues. In germline, CDR1 is DFQATT, CDR2 SNEGSKA (reference sequence). The CDR3 spells CSAGPSLGGNQPQHF. In DNA, the CDR3 is TGCAGTGCCGGGCCCAGCCTTGGGGGCAATCAGCCCCAGCATTTT.

This clonotype was counted only a few times. The chain joins TRBV7-9 to TRBJ2-1, with 9 bases fitting TRBD2. Per germline, CDR1 SEHNR and CDR2 FQNEAQ (reference sequence). The junction had 13 bases not matched to a gene; V was cut back by 7 bases and J by 3 bases. This CDR3 region has 17 residues. The CDR3 loop reads CASILGMRGGIYNEQFF. For the CDR3, the DNA is TGTGCCAGCATCTTGGGGATGCGGGGGGGGATCTACAATGAGCAGTTCTTC.

This clonotype was counted many times. An end of the junction differs from the germline gene, which may be a read error. The V and J genes are TRBV7-6 and TRBJ2-1, with 9 bases identical to TRBD2. Germline values: CDR1 SGHVS, CDR2 FNYEAQ. The CDR3 length is 16 residues. The CDR3 bases are TGTGCCAGCAGTTTAGGGCGGGGGGGGTCCTACAATGAGCAGTTCTTC. Translation: CASSLGRGGSYNEQFF.

This clonotype showed up many times. The chain carries TRBV7-9 and TRBJ2-2; 9 bases fit TRBD1. J lost 6 bases, V lost 7 bases, and 6 bases had no gene match. The germline V gene has CDR1 SEHNR and CDR2 FQNEAQ (reference sequence). This CDR3 comprises 14 residues. CDR3: CASTMTGGSGELFF. CDR3 nucleotides: TGTGCCAGCACGATGACAGGGGGATCCGGGGAGCTGTTTTTT.

This clonotype showed up many times. The chain links TRBV7-9 to TRBJ2-5, with TRBD1 identical over 10 bases. Trimming removed 5 bases from V and 2 bases from J; junction bases left unmatched: 5. This CDR3 is built from 15 residues. Germline lookup yields CDR1 SEHNR and CDR2 FQNEAQ (reference sequence). CDR3: CASSKKDRGQETQYF. CDR3 DNA: TGTGCCAGCAGCAAAAAGGACAGGGGGCAAGAGACCCAGTACTTC.

This clonotype was seen at least ten times. The V call is TRBV28, the J call TRBJ1-2; 11 bases are shared with TRBD1. This CDR3 spans 18 amino acids. With V trimmed by 6 bases and J by 8 bases, 20 bases remained unmatched. CDR1 MDHEN and CDR2 SYDVKM come from the germline V gene. The CDR3 DNA is TGTGCCAGCAGCCCACCGGACAGGGGGCTTTTACGGCAATCGGGCTACACCTTC. Translating it yields CASSPPDRGLLRQSGYTF.

V and J are TRBV3-1 and TRBJ2-2, with D perhaps TRBD1 or TRBD2 (5 bases each). This CDR3 region has 17 residues. Per germline, CDR1 LGHDT and CDR2 YNNKEL (reference sequence). Trimming removed 0 bases at V and 4 bases at J, with 15 bases between. The CDR3 is CASSQDGPDGGTGELFF. CDR3 nucleotide sequence: TGTGCCAGCAGCCAAGACGGCCCGGATGGGGGCACCGGGGAGCTGTTTTTT.

This clonotype was detected many times. The rearrangement joins TRBV4-1 to TRBJ1-1, with 7 bases that match TRBD1. The CDR3 sequence is 12 residues long. The V gene end was trimmed by 5 bases and the J gene end by 5 bases; junction bases not matched to a gene: 2. The germline CDR1 and CDR2 sequences are MGHRA and YSYEKL. This CDR3 is CASSKGATEAFF. The CDR3 bases are TGCGCCAGCAGCAAGGGGGCTACTGAAGCTTTCTTT.

The chain is built from TRBV28 and TRBJ2-2; D call uncertain. Germline V gene data show CDR1 as MDHEN and CDR2 as SYDVKM. This CDR3 contains 15 residues. V lost 5 bases, J lost 8 bases, and 18 bases lay in between. CDR3 residues: CASSPHSGVSGELFF. The CDR3 nucleotides are TGTGCCAGCAGTCCGCACTCTGGGGTGTCGGGGGAGCTGTTTTTT.

In this sample, this clonotype turned up a few times. The chain links TRBV28 to TRBJ1-4; D remains unclear. The germline gives CDR1 MDHEN, CDR2 SYDVKM. V was trimmed by 7 bases and J by 4 bases, leaving 10 bases between them. This CDR3 region has 13 residues. The DNA of the CDR3 is TGTGCCAGCAACGAGGGATTTAATGAAAAACTGTTTTTT. This sequence encodes CASNEGFNEKLFF.

The chain couples TRBV3-1 to TRBJ2-7, with D tentatively TRBD2 (7 bases). The germline V gene has CDR1 LGHDT and CDR2 YNNKEL (reference sequence). The CDR3 runs to 17 residues. Trimming cost V 0 bases and J 0 bases, with 15 bases left between them. The CDR3 bases are TGTGCCAGCAGCCAAGATATAGGCGGGGGCCGCTCCTACGAGCAGTACTTC. This sequence encodes CASSQDIGGGRSYEQYF.

This clonotype was seen ten or more times. The V call is TRBV7-6, the J call TRBJ1-2; D is undetermined. Trimming left V 2 bases short and J 4 bases short, with 8 bases between. The CDR3 is 13 residues long. Germline assignment: CDR1 SGHVS and CDR2 FNYEAQ. This CDR3 is CASSLRAPYGYTF. The DNA of the CDR3 is TGTGCCAGCAGCTTACGGGCCCCCTATGGCTACACCTTC. The entire variable domain, with the rest obtained from reference TRBV7-6 and TRBJ1-2, is as follows: GAGVSQSPRYKVTKRGQDVALRCDPISGHVSLYWYRQALGQGPEFLTYFNYEAQQDKSGLPNDRFSAERPEGSISTLTIQRTEQRDSAMYRCASSLRAPYGYTFGSGTRLTVV.

This clonotype was counted a single time. The rearrangement joins TRBV20-1 to TRBJ1-2; 8 positions match TRBD1. Trimming took 4 bases from V and 2 from J; bases not matched to a gene: 6. Germline values: CDR1 DFQATT, CDR2 SNEGSKA (reference sequence). This CDR3 contains 14 residues. The CDR3 bases are TGCAGTGCTATGACAGGGGAGAGCAACTATGGCTACACCTTC. Protein product: CSAMTGESNYGYTF.

This clonotype was observed many times. The genes are TRBV25-1 and TRBJ1-6, with D perhaps TRBD1 (6 bases). The CDR3 consists of 15 residues. V lost 5 bases and J lost 6, with 14 bases in between. Looked up from germline, CDR1 is MGHDK and CDR2 is SYGVNS. This CDR3 is CASSPPQGLNSPLHF. CDR3 DNA sequence: TGTGCCAGCAGTCCCCCACAGGGACTTAATTCACCCCTCCACTTT.

This chain connects TRBV11-3 to TRBJ2-1; D perhaps matches TRBD1 (7 bases). CDR1 SGHNT and CDR2 YENEEA come from the germline V gene. Trimming left V 3 bases short and J 5 bases short, with 14 bases between. The CDR3 contains 15 residues. The CDR3 DNA reads as TGTGCCAGCAGCTTGGGGTCAGGGGGGCACAATGAGCAGTTCTTC. The encoded protein is CASSLGSGGHNEQFF.

This clonotype appeared a few times. The chain is built from TRBV14 and TRBJ1-6, with D maybe TRBD1 (5 bases). V shed 7 bases and J shed 0 bases, with 13 bases lying between them. Germline V gene sequence: CDR1 SGHDN, CDR2 FVKESK. This CDR3 region has 16 residues. The CDR3 spells CASNLGPGSYNSPLHF. CDR3 in DNA: TGTGCCAGCAATCTGGGACCAGGCTCCTATAATTCACCCCTCCACTTT.

This clonotype has a count of ten or more. V usage is TRBV11-2 and J usage is TRBJ2-3, with D possibly called TRBD1 or TRBD2 (5 bases each). With 7 bases removed from V and 14 bases from J, the gap between germline ends came to 22 bases. The CDR3 is made up of 13 amino acids. Germline loops: CDR1 SGHAT, CDR2 FQNNGV. The CDR3, as DNA: TGTGCCAGCACCGGCCCACGGGGACCGCAACCGTATTTT. Translating it yields CASTGPRGPQPYF.

With regard to this clonotype: Relative to the germline gene, one junction end is altered; a read error may explain this. V is TRBV20-1 and J is TRBJ1-6, with D uncertain. Germline values: CDR1 DFQATT, CDR2 SNEGSKA (reference sequence). The CDR3 has 18 residues. The CDR3 DNA sequence: TGCAGTGCTAGAGAAGGACCGGGAGTGGGATCCTATAATTCGCCCCTCCACTTT. This codes for CSAREGPGVGSYNSPLHF.

This clonotype was found a few times. The rearrangement joins TRBV7-9 to TRBJ2-3; D possibly corresponds to TRBD2 (6 bases). Trimming took off 0 bases at V and 0 bases at J, with 10 bases between the two ends. Germline lookup yields CDR1 SEHNR and CDR2 FQNEAQ (reference sequence). The CDR3 has 16 residues. CDR3 DNA: TGTGCCAGCAGCTTAGCGGCGGGGACTAGCACAGATACGCAGTATTTT. It specifies CASSLAAGTSTDTQYF.

The chain uses TRBV9 and TRBJ1-3; no firm D call. There are 15 residues in the CDR3. Germline V gene lookup returns CDR1 SGDLS and CDR2 YYNGEE. Trimming stripped 3 bases from V and 4 bases from J, with 14 bases between. The DNA of the CDR3 is TGTGCCAGCAGCGCATCCGGAGGGCACGGAAACACCATATATTTT. Protein: CASSASGGHGNTIYF.

The chain has TRBV6-2 or TRBV6-3 and TRBJ2-3, with 13 nucleotides matching TRBD2. Germline assignment: CDR1 MNHEY and CDR2 SVGEGT. The CDR3 consists of 18 residues. V trimming: 2 bases; J trimming: 4 bases; junction bases outside the gene matches: 9. The CDR3 DNA is TGTGCCAGCAGTTACCCCACTAGCGGGGGGGCCGGGGCAGATACGCAGTATTTT. Its translation is CASSYPTSGGAGADTQYF.

V usage is TRBV7-9 and J usage is TRBJ1-5; no definite D call. The V gene lost 5 bases and the J gene lost 6 bases, with 11 bases spanning the gap. The CDR3 is 13 amino acids. The germline CDR1 and CDR2 sequences are SEHNR and FQNEAQ (reference sequence). The CDR3 reads CASSPDKGQPQHF. The CDR3 DNA sequence: TGTGCCAGCAGCCCCGATAAGGGTCAGCCCCAGCATTTT.

This clonotype turned up a few times. The J gene is TRBJ1-5, the V gene TRBV3-1; D call uncertain. In germline, CDR1 is LGHDT, CDR2 YNNKEL (reference sequence). Trimming stripped 0 bases from V and 4 bases from J, with 7 bases between. The CDR3 length is 14 residues. The CDR3 region is CASSQEWVNQPQHF. Here the CDR3 DNA reads TGTGCCAGCAGCCAAGAATGGGTTAATCAGCCCCAGCATTTT.

This clonotype has more than one count but fewer than ten. The chain couples TRBV19 to TRBJ2-1, with D perhaps TRBD1 or TRBD2 (6 bases each). The CDR3 runs 16 residues. Germline lookup yields CDR1 LNHDA and CDR2 SQIVND (reference sequence). With 1 base removed from V and 2 bases from J, the gap between germline ends came to 12 bases. The CDR3 DNA sequence: TGTGCCAGTAGTATAGCGGAGGGGGAGGCCTACAATGAGCAGTTCTTC. Its translation: CASSIAEGEAYNEQFF.

This chain joins TRBV6-2 or TRBV6-3 and TRBJ2-7, with D maybe TRBD1 (6 bases). The CDR3 sequence is 12 residues long. Germline CDR1 MNHEY, CDR2 SVGEGT. The CDR3 reads CASGQLFYEQCV. The CDR3 DNA reads as TGTGCCAGCGGACAGTTATTTTACGAGCAGTGCGTC.

This clonotype occurred a few times. J is TRBJ1-3 and V is TRBV4-1; TRBD1 is a possible D gene (5 bases). The CDR3 runs to 16 residues. The germline CDR1 and CDR2 sequences are MGHRA and YSYEKL. V dropped 2 bases and J dropped 4 bases, with 15 bases sitting between them. The CDR3 reads CASSQPGRFRGNTIYF. DNA for the CDR3: TGCGCCAGCAGCCAACCGGGACGTTTTAGAGGAAACACCATATATTTT.

This clonotype was seen a few times. The chain is built from TRBV20-1 and TRBJ1-3; D gene ambiguous. CDR3 length: 15 amino acids. The germline gives CDR1 DFQATT, CDR2 SNEGSKA (reference sequence). Trimming shortened V by 0 bases and J by 8 bases, and 17 bases separated the two germline ends. The CDR3 loop reads CSARDRVGRLDTIYF. CDR3 DNA: TGCAGTGCTAGAGATCGCGTAGGACGTTTGGACACCATATATTTT.

With respect to this clonotype: This clone may be a read error of a much larger clone one base away. The chain recombines TRBV7-6 with TRBJ2-7; D call uncertain. Trimming took off 4 bases at V and 5 bases at J, with 9 bases between the two ends. The CDR3 consists of 12 residues. Germline CDR1 is SGHVS and CDR2 is FNYEAQ. The CDR3 is CASSSVHHEQYF. The CDR3 DNA sequence: TGTGCCAGCAGCTCCGTCCACCACGAGCAGTACTTC.